This TCR beta chain is drawn from a study of blood T cells in healthy people across ages. Each sample provided at least 6 micrograms of extracted total RNA. The CDR3 totals 14 residues. In germline, CDR1 is LGHNA, CDR2 YNFKEQ. V shed 1 base and J shed 0 bases, with 6 bases lying between them. Then a second PCR, running about 7 to 11 cycles, was carried out with a sample-barcoded 5' primer and a J-beta primer mix. One entry per CDR3 protein results from TCRdb running MiXCR on the 5' RACE reads. The table includes around 1,500,000 distinct CDR3 sequences, roughly 40% detected once. The source of this sequence is a young woman in good health. The source material was blood. The rearrangement joins TRBV4-2 to TRBJ2-5; D may be TRBD1 or TRBD2 (5 bases each). The CDR3 DNA reads TGTGCCAGCAGCCAAGTGGGGGACCAAGAGACCCAGTACTTC. Translated: CASSQVGDQETQYF.